The 22 T cell receptor beta chains reported below all come from one sample, sequenced in a study of low-dose radiotherapy and immunotherapy resistance in tumors (dated by TCRdb to between 2021 and 2024). TCRdb shows the sequencer as Illumina HiSeq 2500. First-strand cDNA was synthesized with Superscript III and a set of TRAV- and TRBV-specific primers, covering both TCRalpha and TCRbeta chains. TCRs were amplified with Phusion for 20 PCR cycles, with a constant-region primer paired with the adapter attached to the V primers. TCRdb redid the processing of the public reads, applying fastp at Q25 and MiXCR, and retained in-frame beta chains. Every CDR3 protein is listed once, alongside the most common genes and DNA of its rows. The sample records tens of thousands of distinct CDR3 sequences, over 15% of which are singletons. The ten largest clones add up to 2.5% to 3.5% of the sample. The time point tag for this specimen amounts to: before trial treatment.

The sample here was PBMCs, taken before treatment. Receptor source: a male donor with prostate cancer.

Ten or more counts support this clonotype. This sequence joins TRBV20-1 and TRBJ2-3, with TRBD2 matching 10 bases. Germline-derived CDR1 and CDR2 are DFQATT and SNEGSKA (reference sequence). This CDR3 has 16 amino acids. The V and J ends lost 0 bases and 6 bases, in that order; junction bases with no gene match: 9. The CDR3 nucleotides are TGCAGTGCTAGAGATGGACGAGCGGGGGGGCTGGATACGCAGTATTTT. It specifies CSARDGRAGGLDTQYF.

This clonotype was seen many times. The V call is TRBV19, the J call TRBJ1-1, with D uncertain. Per germline, CDR1 LNHDA and CDR2 SQIVND (reference sequence). The CDR3 spans 15 residues. V gave up 7 bases and J gave up 0 bases, with 15 bases separating them. CDR3 sequence reads: CASNTISEVNTEAFF. DNA for the CDR3: TGTGCCAGTAACACGATCAGCGAGGTGAACACTGAAGCTTTCTTT. Using reference TRBV19 and TRBJ1-1 for the parts outside the CDR3, the full variable domain is DGGITQSPKYLFRKEGQNVTLSCEQNLNHDAMYWYRQDPGQGLRLIYYSQIVNDFQKGDIAEGYSVSREKKESFPLTVTSAQKNPTAFYLCASNTISEVNTEAFFGQGTRLTVV.

This clonotype was detected many times. This sequence joins TRBV28 and TRBJ1-1; D gene ambiguous. The CDR3 has 14 amino acids. Germline V lookup: CDR1 MDHEN, CDR2 SYDVKM. V lost 2 bases and J 0 bases, leaving 7 bases between the germline ends. As DNA, the CDR3 is TGTGCCAGCAGTTTAAGGCAGTTGAACACTGAAGCTTTCTTT. It encodes CASSLRQLNTEAFF.

As concerns this clonotype: The likely explanation is a read error, given a far larger clone one base away. The chain has TRBV6-1 and TRBJ2-3, with D possibly matching TRBD1 (6 bases). This CDR3 region has 12 residues. Germline-derived CDR1 and CDR2 are MNHNS and SASEGT. This chain's CDR3 is CASSGRTDTLYF. As DNA, the CDR3 is TGTGCCAGCAGCGGGCGGACAGATACGCTGTATTTT.

There are many counts of this clonotype. V usage is TRBV5-1 and J usage is TRBJ1-1; D is perhaps TRBD1 (5 bases). This CDR3 has 13 residues. The germline gives CDR1 SGHRS, CDR2 YFSETQ. The V and J ends lost 7 bases and 2 bases respectively, with 12 bases between them. CDR3 DNA: TGCGCCAGCGCTACCACAGGAAACACTGAAGCTTTCTTT. Protein sequence: CASATTGNTEAFF.

The V gene is TRBV9, the J gene TRBJ2-5, with TRBD2 matching 7 bases. With V trimmed by 0 bases and J by 2 bases, 4 bases remained unmatched. CDR3 length: 15 amino acids. The germline V gene has CDR1 SGDLS and CDR2 YYNGEE. The CDR3 coding sequence is TGTGCCAGCAGCGTAGGAGCGGGGAATCAAGAGACCCAGTACTTC. Its translation is CASSVGAGNQETQYF.

There are many counts of this clonotype. The chain is built from TRBV6-6 and TRBJ2-7, with TRBD2 identical over 11 bases. The germline V gene has CDR1 MNHNY and CDR2 SVGAGI (reference sequence). The CDR3 totals 16 residues. J was trimmed by 2 bases and V by 6 bases; bases with no gene match: 9. CDR3 bases: TGTGCCAGCAGGGCGGGACTAGCGGCACCCACCTACGAGCAGTACTTC. Protein: CASRAGLAAPTYEQYF.

This clonotype was detected ten times or more. This chain joins TRBV6-5 and TRBJ2-3; TRBD2 matches 9 bases. The CDR3 contains 15 residues. V was clipped by 2 bases and J by 3 bases; unmatched bases: 3. Germline CDR1 reads MNHEY; CDR2 reads SVGAGI. In DNA form, the CDR3 reads TGTGCCAGCAGTTACGCGGGGGGGGGGACAGATACGCAGTATTTT. This gives the protein CASSYAGGGTDTQYF.

The sample holds many counts of this clonotype. The rearrangement links TRBV19 to TRBJ2-5; TRBD1 might be the D (6 bases). The V end was cut by 6 bases, the J end by 3 bases, with 20 bases between. The CDR3 runs 16 residues. Germline V gives CDR1 LNHDA, CDR2 SQIVND (reference sequence). CDR3 sequence: CASSPWGLSEEETQYF. Here the CDR3 DNA reads TGTGCCAGTAGCCCTTGGGGGCTTAGTGAGGAAGAGACCCAGTACTTC.

Many counts were recorded for this clonotype. The rearrangement joins TRBV20-1 to TRBJ1-3; 9 bases fit TRBD1. Losses at the gene ends were 6 bases for V and 2 bases for J; bases not matched to a gene: 11. The CDR3 is 16 amino acids. Germline lookup yields CDR1 DFQATT and CDR2 SNEGSKA (reference sequence). This chain's CDR3 is CSANPRWTGAGNTIYF. Written as DNA, the CDR3 is TGCAGTGCGAATCCCCGTTGGACAGGGGCTGGAAACACCATATATTTT.

This clonotype was counted at least ten times. The rearrangement links TRBV25-1 to TRBJ2-1, with TRBD1 identical over 8 bases. CDR3 length: 13 residues. J lost 4 bases, V lost 6 bases, and 2 bases had no gene match. The V gene's germline CDR1 is MGHDK and CDR2 SYGVNS. CDR3 region: CASRDREYNEQFF. The CDR3 DNA sequence: TGTGCCAGCAGGGACAGGGAATACAATGAGCAGTTCTTC.

This clonotype was recorded many times. DNA for the CDR3: TGTGCCAGTATCACCCCAGTATTCGCTTTCTTT. Translating gives CASITPVFAFF. This chain uses TRBV19 with TRBJ1-1; D not certain. The CDR3 length is 11 residues. Germline V lookup: CDR1 LNHDA, CDR2 SQIVND (reference sequence). Between the trimmed V and J ends, which lost 7 bases and 11 bases, there was a span of 14 bases.

This clonotype was seen many times. This chain uses TRBV6-2 or TRBV6-3 with TRBJ2-7; 7 positions agree with TRBD1. CDR1 and CDR2 (germline): MNHEY, SVGEGT. This CDR3 is 14 amino acids long. Unmatched junction bases numbered 8, after V lost 5 bases and J lost 4 bases. The chain's CDR3 is CASSRTTGQYEQYF. CDR3 DNA: TGTGCCAGCAGTAGAACGACAGGGCAATACGAGCAGTACTTC.

The chain recombines TRBV2 with TRBJ2-5, with D hard to call. The V end was cut by 2 bases, the J end by 3 bases, with 13 bases between. This CDR3 has 15 amino acids. Germline CDR1 is SNHLY and CDR2 is FYNNEI. The CDR3 coding sequence is TGTGCCAGCAGTGAACGGTTTGACCCTAAAGAGACCCAGTACTTC. Residues: CASSERFDPKETQYF.

The sample holds many counts of this clonotype. This sequence joins TRBV10-3 and TRBJ1-1; perhaps TRBD1 as D (6 bases). Per germline, CDR1 ENHRY and CDR2 SYGVKD. The V end was cut by 5 bases, the J end by 1 base, with 11 bases between. This CDR3 region has 14 residues. CDR3 protein: CAISRTAGNTEAFF. CDR3 coding DNA: TGTGCCATCAGTAGGACAGCGGGGAACACTGAAGCTTTCTTT.

This clonotype appeared many times. V and J are TRBV20-1 and TRBJ2-7; TRBD2 agrees at 11 bases. The junction had 14 bases not matched to a gene; V was cut back by 6 bases and J by 7 bases. Germline V CDR1 and CDR2: DFQATT, SNEGSKA (reference sequence). The CDR3 contains 15 residues. CDR3 DNA: TGCAGTGCCACCGACCCGACACTAGCGGGGGAAGAGCAGTACTTC. This codes for CSATDPTLAGEEQYF.

This clonotype was seen many times. The V and J genes are TRBV29-1 and TRBJ2-5, with 11 positions matching TRBD2. CDR1 is SQVTM and CDR2 is ANQGSEA in the germline V gene. The CDR3 is 13 residues long. The V gene end was trimmed by 5 bases and the J gene end by 5 bases; junction bases not matched to a gene: 4. The CDR3 coding sequence is TGCAGCGTTCCTAGCGGGGGGCTGGAGACCCAGTACTTC. Translating it yields CSVPSGGLETQYF.

The chain combines TRBV7-2 with TRBJ1-1; perhaps TRBD1 as D (5 bases). CDR3 length: 17 amino acids. The V end was cut by 0 bases, the J end by 2 bases, with 16 bases between. In germline, CDR1 is SGHTA, CDR2 FQGNSA. CDR3 loop: CASSLAGEGTANTEAFF. The DNA of the CDR3 is TGTGCCAGCAGCTTAGCTGGAGAAGGGACGGCAAACACTGAAGCTTTCTTT.

This clonotype showed up many times. J is TRBJ1-5 and V is TRBV12-5; TRBD1 is a possible D gene (5 bases). This CDR3 comprises 17 residues. V was shortened by 3 bases and J by 0 bases, with 15 bases between the two germline ends. Per the germline V gene, CDR1 is LGHNT and CDR2 is FRNRAP. The CDR3 bases are TGTGCTAGTGGTTTAGGGGCAGCGACTTATAGCAATCAGCCCCAGCATTTT. Protein product: CASGLGAATYSNQPQHF. The variable domain in full, with the rest retrieved from reference TRBV12-5 and TRBJ1-5, is DARVTQTPRHKVTEMGQEVTMRCQPILGHNTVFWYRQTMMQGLELLAYFRNRAPLDDSGMPKDRFSAEMPDATLATLKIQPSEPRDSAVYFCASGLGAATYSNQPQHFGDGTRLSIL.

This clonotype was detected ten times or more. CDR3 DNA sequence: TGTGCCAGCAGTGACGGGCTAGCGGCAAACTACAATGAGCAGTTCTTC. It encodes CASSDGLAANYNEQFF. The chain links TRBV6-1 to TRBJ2-1, with 7 bases identical to TRBD2. J gave up 3 bases and V 3 bases, and 8 bases lay outside the gene matches. Germline CDR1 is MNHNS and CDR2 is SASEGT. There are 16 residues in the CDR3.

This clonotype showed up many times. The chain carries TRBV12-5 and TRBJ1-1; TRBD1 matches 9 bases. The CDR3 consists of 19 residues. The germline V gene encodes CDR1 LGHNT and CDR2 FRNRAP. With V trimmed by 5 bases and J by 1 base, 17 bases remained unmatched. The CDR3 DNA sequence: TGTGCTAGTGGTCAATCGAGGGACAGGGTTCGAAGCGGGAACACTGAAGCTTTCTTT. Its translation: CASGQSRDRVRSGNTEAFF.

This clonotype was counted a single time. J is TRBJ2-3 and V is TRBV5-3; the D gene could be TRBD1 or TRBD2 (5 bases each). TRBV5-3 carries the ORF label, with uncertain function. CDR3 length: 13 amino acids. V lost 8 bases to trimming and J lost 4 bases, with 14 bases between them. For the CDR3, the DNA is TGTGCCAGCAACTCTGGGGGTGCAGATACGCAGTATTTT. It encodes CASNSGGADTQYF.